What follows describes a single T cell receptor beta chain. Its antigen is unknown. TCRdb's table, derived via immunoSEQ multiplex PCR, lists solely in-frame clones and lacks some. Among approximately 720,000 clones listed, approximately 79% were seen once. This entry is derived from a study of shared clonotypes between healthy human individuals. General observations from the study: Blood was the only sampled material, and tissue repertoires likely differ. Sharing across four donors was seen in 4% to 6.5% of naive CD4 clonotypes.

Germline CDR1 MGHDK, CDR2 SYGVNS. There are 15 residues in the CDR3. The trim removed 4 bases at V and 2 bases at J, leaving 8 bases unmatched. This TCR came from a woman aged 30 to 39 in good health. The gene calls are TRBV25-1 and TRBJ2-7; 7 bases map to TRBD1. Material for sequencing was memory CD4+ T cells sorted from blood. Subset defined: CD45RA-negative fraction. CDR3 in amino acids: CASSGRPGQAYEQYF. CDR3 nucleotides: TGTGCCAGCAGTGGTCGCCCCGGACAGGCCTACGAGCAGTACTTC.